This entry concerns a single TCR beta chain. What it binds is unknown. A read error is possible here, since a much larger clone lies one base away. This specimen comes from a study of regulatory T cells in long-lasting Graves disease. Study summary: Those Graves' patients who were newly diagnosed had been on antithyroid drugs under 3 months. Findings and caveats of the study: Persistent Graves' patients possessed reduced TCR diversity relative to recently diagnosed ones.

Described time point: newly diagnosed GD, antithyroid drugs for less than 3 months. There was RNA extracted from PBMCs, and the TCR library was made from it. Investigators prepared the TCR beta libraries by applying iRepertoire HTBI primers and Arm-PCR of CDR3 regions. TCRdb processed the multiplex PCR reads anew with MiXCR; each CDR3 protein has one entry. The top ten clones hold more than 10% of a sample with more than 400,000 distinct CDR3 sequences, roughly 16% of them seen once. Per germline, CDR1 SGHNT and CDR2 YENEEA. CDR3 size: 13 residues. The data were also submitted as part of a second study, on T cells in Graves' hyperthyroidism and ophthalmopathy. Turning to that study: HTBI primers were employed in a first-round RT-PCR of the TCR CDR3.

The material was peripheral blood mononuclear cells (PBMCs), obtained at new diagnosis, from a patient treated with antithyroid drugs. J is TRBJ1-1 and V is TRBV11-3; D is ambiguous. This sequence originates from a man aged 40-49 years with Graves disease. CDR3 in amino acids: CASSLNADTEALF. The CDR3 DNA follows: TGTGCCAGCAGTTTAAATGCAGACACTGAAGCTCTCTTT.